The sequence of this T cell receptor (beta chain) was determined in a study of immune heterogeneity within non-small cell lung tumors. Study in general: A few squamous cell carcinomas, some 11 non-squamous carcinomas and 1 not otherwise specified made up the tumors.

Bulk tumor genomic DNA (600 ng per sample) served as template. Several biopsies were collected from each primary tumor during surgery. They were spaced as far apart as possible within the tumor mass. Patients underwent curative surgery for non-small cell lung cancer (untreated and newly diagnosed). This CDR3 comprises 16 residues. With 5 bases clipped from V and 1 base from J, the junction kept 6 bases outside the gene matches. A multiplex PCR containing 32 V primers and 13 J primers was used to amplify TCR beta CDR3. TCRdb re-called the multiplex PCR reads through MiXCR, storing one row per CDR3 protein. The sample carries 2,500 to 3,500 distinct CDR3 sequences, about 28% recorded once. General study points: Different tumor locations in one patient shared dominant CDR3 beta clonotypes yet harbored unique high-frequency clones. Local T-cell clonality and local tumor mutational burden correlated moderately but significantly (R about 0.34). Individual patients had largely distinct high-frequency T-cell receptor beta clonotypes.

This clonotype was picked up a small number of times. Its target is not known. The sequence derives from a man between 60 and 70 years old with non-small cell lung cancer. The V and J genes are TRBV12-3 or TRBV12-4 and TRBJ1-3; 9 nucleotides align to TRBD1. The sequenced material came from lung tumor tissue. This chain's CDR3 is CASSIEGQGSGNTIYF. For the CDR3, the DNA is TGTGCCAGCAGTATAGAGGGACAGGGTTCTGGAAACACCATATATTTT.